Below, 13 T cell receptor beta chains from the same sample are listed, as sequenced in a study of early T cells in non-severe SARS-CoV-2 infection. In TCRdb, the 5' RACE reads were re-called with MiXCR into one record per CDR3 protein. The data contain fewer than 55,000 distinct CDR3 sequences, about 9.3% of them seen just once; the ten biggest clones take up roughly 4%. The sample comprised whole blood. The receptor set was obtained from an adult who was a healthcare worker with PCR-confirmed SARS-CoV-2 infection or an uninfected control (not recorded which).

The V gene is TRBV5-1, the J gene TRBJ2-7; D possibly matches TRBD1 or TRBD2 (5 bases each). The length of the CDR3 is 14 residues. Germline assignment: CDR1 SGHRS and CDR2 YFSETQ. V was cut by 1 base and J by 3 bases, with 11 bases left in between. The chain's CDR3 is CASSLSGGFYEQYF. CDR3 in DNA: TGCGCCAGCAGCTTGTCTGGGGGTTTCTACGAGCAGTACTTC.

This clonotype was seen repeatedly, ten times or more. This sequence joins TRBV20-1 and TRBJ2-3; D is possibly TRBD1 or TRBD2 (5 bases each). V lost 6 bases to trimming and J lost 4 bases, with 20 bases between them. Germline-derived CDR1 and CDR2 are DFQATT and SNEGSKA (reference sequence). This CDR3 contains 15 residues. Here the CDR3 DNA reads TGCAGTGCCCTTCGGGGCCGGGATAGGCCAGATACGCAGTATTTT. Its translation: CSALRGRDRPDTQYF.

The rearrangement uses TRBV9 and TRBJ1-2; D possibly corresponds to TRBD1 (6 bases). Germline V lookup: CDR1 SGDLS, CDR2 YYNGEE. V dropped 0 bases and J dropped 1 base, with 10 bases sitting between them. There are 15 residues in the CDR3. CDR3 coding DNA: TGTGCCAGCAGCGTAGGGACAGCTAATAACTATGGCTACACCTTC. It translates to CASSVGTANNYGYTF.

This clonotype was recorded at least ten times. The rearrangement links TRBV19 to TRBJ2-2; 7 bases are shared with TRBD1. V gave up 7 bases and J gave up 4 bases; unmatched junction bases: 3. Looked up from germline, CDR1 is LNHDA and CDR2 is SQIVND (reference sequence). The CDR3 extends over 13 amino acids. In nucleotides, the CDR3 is TGTGCCAGTACCGACAGGGCCACCGGGGAGCTGTTTTTT. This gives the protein CASTDRATGELFF.

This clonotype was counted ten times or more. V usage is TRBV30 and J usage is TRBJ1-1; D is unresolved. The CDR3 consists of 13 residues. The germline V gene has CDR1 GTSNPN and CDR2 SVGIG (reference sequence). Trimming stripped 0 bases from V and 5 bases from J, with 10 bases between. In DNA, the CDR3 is TGTGCCTGGAGTGTACAAGGGAGAACTGAAGCTTTCTTT. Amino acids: CAWSVQGRTEAFF.

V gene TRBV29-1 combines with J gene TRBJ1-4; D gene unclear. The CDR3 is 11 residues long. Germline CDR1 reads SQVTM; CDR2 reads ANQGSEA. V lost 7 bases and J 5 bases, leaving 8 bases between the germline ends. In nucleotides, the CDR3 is TGCAGCGCTCTCATGAATGAAAAACTGTTTTTT. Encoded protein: CSALMNEKLFF.

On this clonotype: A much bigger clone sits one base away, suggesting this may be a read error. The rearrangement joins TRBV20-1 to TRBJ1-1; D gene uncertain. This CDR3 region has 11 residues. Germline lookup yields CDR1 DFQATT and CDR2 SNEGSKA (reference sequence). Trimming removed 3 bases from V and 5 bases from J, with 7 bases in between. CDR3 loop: CSARGGTEAFF. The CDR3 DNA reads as TGCAGTGCTAGGGGTGGAACTGAAGCTTTCTTT.

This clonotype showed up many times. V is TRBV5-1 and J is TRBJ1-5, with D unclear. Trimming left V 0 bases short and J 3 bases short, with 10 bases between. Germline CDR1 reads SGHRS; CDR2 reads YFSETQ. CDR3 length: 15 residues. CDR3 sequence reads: CASSLETGNNQPQHF. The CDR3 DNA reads TGCGCCAGCAGCTTGGAGACGGGGAACAATCAGCCCCAGCATTTT.

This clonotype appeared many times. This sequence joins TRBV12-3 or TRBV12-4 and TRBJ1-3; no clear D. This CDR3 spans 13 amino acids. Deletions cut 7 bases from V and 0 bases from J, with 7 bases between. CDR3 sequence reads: CASMANSGNTIYF. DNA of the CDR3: TGTGCCAGCATGGCGAACTCTGGAAACACCATATATTTT.

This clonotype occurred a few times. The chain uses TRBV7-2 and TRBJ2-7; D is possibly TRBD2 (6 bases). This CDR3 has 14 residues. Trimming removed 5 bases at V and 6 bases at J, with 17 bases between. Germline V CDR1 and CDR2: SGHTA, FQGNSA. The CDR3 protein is CASSAGLYDVEQYF. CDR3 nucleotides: TGTGCCAGCAGCGCGGGACTGTATGATGTCGAGCAGTACTTC.

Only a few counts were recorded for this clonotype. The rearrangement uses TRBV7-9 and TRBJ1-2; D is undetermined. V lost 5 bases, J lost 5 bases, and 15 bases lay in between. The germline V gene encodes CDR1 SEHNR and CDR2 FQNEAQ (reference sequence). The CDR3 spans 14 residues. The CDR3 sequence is CASSPPDELYGYTF. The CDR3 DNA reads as TGTGCCAGCAGCCCACCTGACGAGCTATATGGCTACACCTTC.

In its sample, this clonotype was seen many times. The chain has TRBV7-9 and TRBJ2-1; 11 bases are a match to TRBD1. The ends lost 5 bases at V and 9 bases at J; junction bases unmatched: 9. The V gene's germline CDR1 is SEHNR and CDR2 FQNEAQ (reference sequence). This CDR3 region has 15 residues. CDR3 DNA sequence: TGTGCCAGCAGCCTCCATGGACAGGGGGCCCCTGAGCAGTTCTTC. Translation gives CASSLHGQGAPEQFF.

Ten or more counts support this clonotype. CDR3 region: CASSLSTGVYNEQFF. The DNA of the CDR3 is TGTGCCAGCAGCCTCTCAACGGGCGTCTACAATGAGCAGTTCTTC. This sequence joins TRBV11-2 and TRBJ2-1; D not certain. Germline CDR1 is SGHAT and CDR2 is FQNNGV. The V gene lost 5 bases and the J gene lost 3 bases, with 14 bases spanning the gap. This CDR3 region has 15 residues.